These 10 T cell receptor beta chains originate from one sample sequenced in a study of Ad26.COV2.S vaccination and SARS-CoV-2 variants. The method was immunoSEQ multiplex PCR; TCRdb's version includes in-frame clones alone and lacks a portion of them. The data show about 330,000 clones, roughly 90% seen once. Sample treatment: 15 to 20 received Ad26.COV2.S at low or high dose, single or two shots; about 5 received placebo; per-sample allocation not given. Specimen acquisition occurred on day 63 following the initial vaccine or placebo injection. The sample consisted of peripheral blood, taken in a trial of Ad26.COV2.S vaccine versus placebo. The receptors shown here come from a person between 18 and 59 years old who received the Ad26.COV2.S COVID-19 vaccine or a placebo.

The rearrangement uses TRBV3-1 (or the pseudogene TRBV3-2) and TRBJ1-6, with no clear D. The CDR3 runs to 14 residues. Trimming removed 1 base from V and 6 bases from J, with 7 bases in between. Germline V lookup: CDR1 LGHDT, CDR2 YNNKEL (reference sequence). CDR3 sequence: CASSQAQANSPLHF. The CDR3 DNA reads as TGTGCCAGCAGCCAAGCCCAGGCTAATTCACCCCTCCACTTT.

The rearrangement links TRBV6-5 to TRBJ1-1; D not resolved. V lost 6 bases and J 1 base, leaving 9 bases between the germline ends. Looked up from germline, CDR1 is MNHEY and CDR2 is SVGAGI. The CDR3 runs to 13 residues. CDR3 in amino acids: CASRPMRNTEAFF. CDR3 DNA: TGTGCCAGCAGGCCCATGAGGAACACTGAAGCTTTCTTT.

This rearrangement joins TRBV11-2 to TRBJ2-7, with 7 bases fitting TRBD2. The V gene end was trimmed by 3 bases and the J gene end by 6 bases; junction bases not matched to a gene: 8. The CDR3 is made up of 14 amino acids. Germline loops: CDR1 SGHAT, CDR2 FQNNGV. The CDR3 nucleotides are TGTGCCAGCAGCTTCGGGGCGGGAGACGTCGAGCAGTACGTC. Protein: CASSFGAGDVEQYV.

The chain carries TRBV27 and TRBJ2-1, with D unresolved. There are 14 residues in the CDR3. Germline CDR1 and CDR2: MNHEY and SMNVEV (reference sequence). Trimming removed 2 bases at V and 5 bases at J, with 10 bases between. This chain's CDR3 is CASSLGILNNEQFF. Written as DNA, the CDR3 is TGTGCCAGCAGTTTAGGGATTCTGAACAATGAGCAGTTCTTC.

This chain uses TRBV2 with TRBJ1-1; 7 bases map to TRBD1. The CDR3 sequence is 14 residues long. Unmatched junction bases numbered 10, after V lost 6 bases and J lost 6 bases. The germline gives CDR1 SNHLY, CDR2 FYNNEI. The CDR3 loop is CASRPETGTAEAFF. The CDR3 DNA follows: TGTGCCAGCAGACCCGAGACAGGGACGGCTGAAGCTTTCTTT.

V is TRBV5-1 and J is TRBJ2-1; 10 nucleotides agree with TRBD2. This CDR3 contains 17 residues. V trimming: 0 bases; J trimming: 4 bases; junction bases outside the gene matches: 7. The germline V gene has CDR1 SGHRS and CDR2 YFSETQ. CDR3 nucleotide sequence: TGCGCCAGCAGCTTGGCCCCTCCGGGACTAGCGTACAATGAGCAGTTCTTC. This translates into CASSLAPPGLAYNEQFF.

Points on this clone: One junction end does not reproduce the germline sequence, and a read error may be involved. The rearrangement uses TRBV2 and TRBJ2-1, with D tentatively TRBD2 (5 bases). Germline loops: CDR1 SNHLY, CDR2 FYNNEI. CDR3 size: 13 residues. The CDR3 region has the DNA TGTGCCAGCAGATCTAGCCAGCCCGAAAGCAAGGTCTTC. It codes for CASRSSQPESKVF.

The V gene is TRBV4-1, the J gene TRBJ2-1, with 11 bases aligning to TRBD2. Germline V gene lookup returns CDR1 MGHRA and CDR2 YSYEKL. This CDR3 is built from 17 residues. Unmatched junction bases numbered 10, after V lost 1 base and J lost 8 bases. The CDR3 spells CASSQGEGSGRAYEQFF. The CDR3 DNA reads as TGCGCCAGCAGCCAAGGAGAAGGTAGCGGGAGGGCCTATGAGCAGTTCTTC.

CDR3 DNA sequence: TGTGCCAGCAGCCAGCAGGGGTTACTCTACAATGAGCAGTTCTTC. Translating gives CASSQQGLLYNEQFF. The chain is built from TRBV3-1 (or the pseudogene TRBV3-2) and TRBJ2-1; D perhaps matches TRBD1 (6 bases). Germline V lookup: CDR1 LGHDT, CDR2 YNNKEL (reference sequence). The CDR3 is 15 amino acids. V lost 3 bases and J 3 bases, leaving 12 bases between the germline ends.

This chain joins TRBV7-2 and TRBJ1-1, with a possible D match to TRBD1 (5 bases). The CDR3 runs to 14 residues. Germline V lookup: CDR1 SGHTA, CDR2 FQGNSA. V was pared by 5 bases and J by 8 bases, with 18 bases between. The CDR3 sequence is CASSPTVALLEAFF. DNA for the CDR3: TGTGCCAGCAGCCCGACAGTGGCCCTTTTAGAAGCTTTCTTT.